The present entry profiles one T cell receptor beta chain with its context. This sample was included in a study of blood T cell repertoires in COVID-19. The germline V and J ends were trimmed by 5 bases and 7 bases, with 23 bases remaining between them. The length of the CDR3 is 15 residues. Germline assignment: CDR1 GTSNPN and CDR2 SVGIG (reference sequence). In terms of age and location, participants ranged from about 18 to 95 years and lived in roughly 22 US areas. This table comes from immunoSEQ multiplex PCR, and its TCRdb copy is limited to in-frame clones, with some not included. The sample records 350,000 to 400,000 clones, roughly 90% being singletons.

This receptor was taken from a woman in her thirties who had recovered from COVID-19. The material sequenced was PBMCs or T cells enriched from blood (not recorded which). The V call is TRBV30, the J call TRBJ2-5, with a tentative D call TRBD1 (5 bases). CDR3 DNA: TGTGCCTGGTCGACAGTTACACAAGTCTTTGGGACCCAGTACTTC. Encoded protein: CAWSTVTQVFGTQYF.